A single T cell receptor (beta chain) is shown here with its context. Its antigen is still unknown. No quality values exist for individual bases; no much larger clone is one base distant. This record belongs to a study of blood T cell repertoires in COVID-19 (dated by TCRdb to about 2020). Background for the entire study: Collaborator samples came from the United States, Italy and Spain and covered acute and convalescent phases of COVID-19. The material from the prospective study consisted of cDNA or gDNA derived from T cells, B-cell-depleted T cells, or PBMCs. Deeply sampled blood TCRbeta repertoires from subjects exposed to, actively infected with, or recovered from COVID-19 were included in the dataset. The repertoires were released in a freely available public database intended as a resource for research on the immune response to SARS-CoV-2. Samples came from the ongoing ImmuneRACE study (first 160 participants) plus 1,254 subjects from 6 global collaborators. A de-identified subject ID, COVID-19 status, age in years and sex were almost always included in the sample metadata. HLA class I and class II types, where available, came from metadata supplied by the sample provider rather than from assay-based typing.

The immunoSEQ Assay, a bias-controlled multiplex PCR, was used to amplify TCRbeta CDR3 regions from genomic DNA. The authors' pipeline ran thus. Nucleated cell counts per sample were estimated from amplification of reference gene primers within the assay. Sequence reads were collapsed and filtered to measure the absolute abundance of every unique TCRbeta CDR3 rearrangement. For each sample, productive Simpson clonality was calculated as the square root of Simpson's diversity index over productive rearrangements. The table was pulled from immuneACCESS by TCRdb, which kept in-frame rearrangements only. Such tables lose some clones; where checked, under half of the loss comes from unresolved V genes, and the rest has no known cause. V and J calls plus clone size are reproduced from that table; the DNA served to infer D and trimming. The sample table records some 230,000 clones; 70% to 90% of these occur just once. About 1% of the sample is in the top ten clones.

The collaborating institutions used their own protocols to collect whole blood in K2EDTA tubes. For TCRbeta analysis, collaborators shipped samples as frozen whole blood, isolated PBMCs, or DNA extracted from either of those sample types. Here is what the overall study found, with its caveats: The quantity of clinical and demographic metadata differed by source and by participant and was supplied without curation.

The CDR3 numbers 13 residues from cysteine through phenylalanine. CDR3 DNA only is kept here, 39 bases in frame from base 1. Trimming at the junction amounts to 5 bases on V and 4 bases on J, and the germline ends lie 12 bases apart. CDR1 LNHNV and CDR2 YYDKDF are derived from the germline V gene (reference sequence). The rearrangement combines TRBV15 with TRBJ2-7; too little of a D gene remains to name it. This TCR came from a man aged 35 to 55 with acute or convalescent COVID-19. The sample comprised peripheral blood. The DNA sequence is TGTGCCACCAGCTCCCGACACTTTTACGAGCAGTACTTC. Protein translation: CATSSRHFYEQYF.